This section outlines one T cell receptor beta chain sequence together with its context. The antigen it binds to is not known. No qualities accompany the bases; no much larger clone lies one base away. The data were obtained in a study of shared clonotypes between healthy human individuals (dated by TCRdb to the early 2020s). About the investigation overall: The cohort comprised a couple of women and a few men aged 18 to 49 years. For each donor, CD4 naive and CD4 memory were each run on three plates, CD8 naive on two plates, and CD8 memory on one plate. To estimate repertoire size and how much clonotypes are shared between individuals, the study performed deep sequencing of blood TCR repertoires from roughly five healthy adults. To increase sequencing depth and limit assay-specific biases, different laboratories used diverse techniques to prepare libraries and sequence TCR repertoires. Per donor, leukapheresis produced somewhere between about 0.9 and 9.5 billion PBMCs.

Using the deep immunoSEQ assay, TCR CDR3 regions were amplified from genomic DNA by multiplex PCR. Extracted genomic DNA from each cell subset was spread evenly across all wells of several immunoSEQ 96-well plates, with each plate serving as a replicate. Each replicate PCR for sorted subsets received 200 ng genomic DNA, equal to around 32,000 T cell genomes. Purified libraries were measured with a Qubit 3.0 fluorometer, size-checked on a Bioanalyzer 2100, and measured again with the KAPA Library Quantification kit. Every immunoSEQ 96-well plate was sequenced on a separate single-read 150-cycle Illumina NextSeq 550 flow cell. On the study's bioinformatics: Because the immunoSEQ output included only junctional sequences and no quality scores, the filtering could not be the same as the filtering used for full-length reads. Sequences were annotated with PyIR, a Python wrapper for IgBLAST v1.9, and V/J genes and CDR3 were assigned using IMGT germline references. Reads were removed for weak V/J assignments (E-value above 1e-6), missing CDR3, stop codons, out-of-frame junctions, or ambiguous translated residues. V3J clonotypes were defined by identical inferred V gene, J gene, and CDR3 amino acid sequence. Percentage overlap between repertoires was calculated by dividing the number of shared unique clonotypes by the size of the smaller repertoire. RTK rarefaction, the Chao1 estimator, and Recon v2.1 estimates of unobserved clonotypes were used to assess repertoire richness. Generation probabilities were computed with OLGA for all TCRbeta clonotypes obtained by the gDNA method from a few donors. TCRdb mirrors the immuneACCESS table, restricted to in-frame sequences. Some clones are absent from its copies; in checked studies, under half trace to an unresolved V gene, and the reason for the others is unknown. V, J and clone size are taken as reported in that table, and D and trimming were inferred from the DNA itself. The sample table holds millions of clones, of which about 95% were seen once. 0.1% to 0.15% of the sample comes from the top ten.

General conclusions and limits of the study: Only blood was sampled, and tissue TCR repertoires likely differ from those in blood. The small number of donors limited the genetic and exposure-history diversity represented. Clonotypes shared by all four sorted-subset donors showed higher generation probabilities than non-shared clonotypes. Naive subsets generally had larger estimated clonotype richness than memory subsets did. Pairwise subsampling indicated that sequencing depth was expected to affect the degree of clonotype sharing among donors. Even with the large sequencing depth, rarefaction of the sorted-subset datasets indicated that sequencing was incomplete. Sharing across four donors was observed for around 5% of naive CD4, 3.5% of naive CD8, over 2% of memory CD4, and approximately 0.41% of memory CD8 clonotypes.

The donors were healthy, HIV-negative adults who had no recently reported acute infections or vaccinations. Every donor was a Caucasian adult living in Nashville, Tennessee, USA. CD4+ T cells were enriched by magnetic negative selection; naive cells were then positively selected on CD45RA, and the negative fraction formed the memory subset. Blood was obtained by leukapheresis, after which PBMCs were separated by Ficoll-Histopaque density gradient centrifugation and cryopreserved in liquid nitrogen vapor phase. Purity and quantity of every magnetically sorted T cell population were checked by analytical flow cytometry. Genomic DNA was isolated from every sorted fraction and measured by UV absorbance on a Nanodrop 2000c. The sequencing input was naive CD4+ T cells sorted from blood. The cell subset or site tag for this specimen amounts to: CD45RA+ positively selected. The TCR sequence derives from a man between 18 and 35 years old in good health.

The DNA reads as follows: TGTGCCAGTGTACTAGCGGGAGGTAACTACAATGAGCAGTTCTTC. It codes for CASVLAGGNYNEQFF. The chain links TRBV19 with TRBJ2-1, and 12 junction bases match TRBD2. The germline V gene (reference sequence) gives CDR1 as LNHDA and CDR2 as SQIVND. The CDR3 runs 15 residues from the cysteine to the phenylalanine. The sequence is cut down to CDR3 DNA, 45 bases in frame from base 1. V trim: 8 bases; J trim: 3 bases; unmatched bases: 5.